These T cell receptor beta chains were read from a single sample in a study of blood T cell repertoires in COVID-19. The method was immunoSEQ multiplex PCR; TCRdb's version includes in-frame clones alone and lacks a portion of them. This sample has roughly 88,000 clones; roughly nine tenths occur once, and the top ten carry about 18%. Material: peripheral blood. The source of these receptors is a woman aged 55-69 years with COVID-19, enrolled during active disease. Each CDR3 is given with its conserved first and last residue. The D gene is left open where the match is weak. Clone size is given for some rows only: seen once, a few or many times, or a class if the clone is expanded.

V gene	clone size	D gene	J gene	CDR3 protein	CDR3 DNA
TRBV6-2/TRBV6-3	-	-	TRBJ2-7	CASSYSPVRYEQYF	TGTGCCAGCAGTTACTCCCCGGTTCGGTACGAGCAGTACTTC
TRBV7-8	few	TRBD1	TRBJ1-1	CASSLVNLAGGALAFF	TGTGCCAGCAGCTTAGTAAATTTGGCAGGGGGAGCTCTAGCTTTCTTT
TRBV11-2	few	-	TRBJ1-2	CASSQAGTLNYGYTF	TGTGCCAGCAGCCAAGCCGGGACACTTAACTATGGCTACACCTTC
TRBV5-6	-	-	TRBJ1-2	CASSFGYGYTF	TGTGCCAGCAGCTTCGGGTATGGCTACACCTTC
TRBV7-9	-	TRBD1	TRBJ2-2	CASSSSPDRDTGELFF	TGTGCCAGCAGCTCCTCCCCGGACAGGGACACCGGGGAGCTGTTTTTT
TRBV5-1	-	TRBD2	TRBJ2-1	CASSLGIAGGLGEQFF	TGCGCCAGCAGCTTGGGGATAGCGGGAGGCCTAGGTGAGCAGTTCTTC
TRBV25-1	-	TRBD2	TRBJ2-5	CASSEGTSGGLQETQYF	TGTGCCAGCAGTGAAGGGACTAGCGGGGGGCTCCAAGAGACCCAGTACTTC
TRBV6-5	-	-	TRBJ2-7	CASTSGQHYEQYF	TGTGCCAGCACCTCAGGACAGCACTACGAGCAGTACTTC
TRBV28	-	-	TRBJ1-3	CASSPARLYSGNTIYF	TGTGCCAGCAGTCCAGCCAGACTGTACTCTGGAAACACCATATATTTT
TRBV7-2	-	-	TRBJ2-5	CASSQSQGNQETQYF	TGTGCCAGCAGCCAAAGTCAGGGTAACCAAGAGACCCAGTACTTC
TRBV28	-	-	TRBJ1-2	CASSTRPYGYTF	TGTGCCAGCAGTACACGTCCCTATGGCTACACCTTC
TRBV2	-	-	TRBJ2-6	CASREPSSGANVLTF	TGTGCCAGCAGGGAACCGAGCTCTGGGGCCAACGTCCTGACTTTC
TRBV28	-	-	TRBJ1-5	CASAGFQNQPQHF	TGTGCCAGCGCCGGGTTCCAAAATCAGCCCCAGCATTTT
TRBV28	-	-	TRBJ1-2	CALITQGGIYTF	TGTGCCCTTATAACCCAGGGAGGGATCTACACCTTC
TRBV4-2	-	-	TRBJ2-1	CASSPRDGGRDEQFF	TGTGCCAGCAGCCCCCGTGACGGGGGGCGGGATGAGCAGTTCTTC
TRBV5-4	-	-	TRBJ2-1	CASSLEMSSYNEQFF	TGTGCCAGCAGCTTAGAGATGAGCTCCTACAATGAGCAGTTCTTC
TRBV3-1/TRBV3-2	few	-	TRBJ1-2	CASSQDRRQTYYGYTF	TGTGCCAGCAGCCAAGATAGGAGGCAGACCTACTATGGCTACACCTTC
TRBV9	-	TRBD1	TRBJ2-7	CASSVLVTGDEQYF	TGTGCCAGCAGCGTATTGGTGACAGGGGACGAGCAGTACTTC
TRBV5-1	-	-	TRBJ1-1	CASSLGTRQLEAFF	TGCGCCAGCAGCTTGGGGACAAGACAACTTGAAGCTTTCTTT
TRBV5-1	-	TRBD1	TRBJ2-7	CASSWDSSSYEQYF	TGCGCCAGCAGCTGGGACAGTTCCTCCTACGAGCAGTACTTC
TRBV3-1/TRBV3-2	-	TRBD1	TRBJ1-1	CASSPTWGRGMNTEAFF	TGTGCCAGCAGTCCCACTTGGGGCAGGGGGATGAACACTGAAGCTTTCTTT
TRBV20-1	-	-	TRBJ2-7	CSARQAYEQYF	TGCAGTGCTCGACAGGCCTACGAGCAGTACTTC
TRBV7-2	-	-	TRBJ2-7	CASSLQLLGGEQYF	TGTGCCAGCAGCCTACAATTACTAGGAGGCGAGCAGTACTTC
TRBV24-1	-	TRBD1	TRBJ2-7	CATSDTPPQGAIQYF	TGTGCCACCAGTGATACCCCCCCACAGGGGGCGATTCAGTACTTC
TRBV19	-	-	TRBJ1-1	CATDTGLAAFF	TGTGCCACAGACACAGGGTTAGCGGCTTTCTTT
TRBV10-3	few	TRBD1	TRBJ1-2	CAISAGQGASYGYTF	TGTGCCATCAGTGCAGGACAGGGGGCCTCATATGGCTACACCTTC
TRBV7-2	-	TRBD1	TRBJ1-2	CASSTGRRTGGGYGYTF	TGTGCCAGCAGCACCGGAAGAAGGACAGGGGGCGGGTATGGCTACACCTTC
TRBV5-1	-	-	TRBJ2-7	CASSLTLGGSYEQYF	TGCGCCAGCAGCTTGACCTTGGGGGGCTCCTACGAGCAGTACTTC
TRBV11-2	-	-	TRBJ2-3	CASSRSGGVTDTQYF	TGTGCCAGCAGCCGAAGTGGCGGGGTCACTGATACGCAGTATTTT
TRBV4-3	-	-	TRBJ1-4	CASSQDSGGTNEKLFF	TGCGCCAGCAGCCAAGATTCCGGGGGAACTAATGAAAAACTGTTTTTT
TRBV28	-	-	TRBJ2-2	CASSLGQGGTGELFF	TGTGCCAGCAGTTTAGGGCAGGGGGGAACCGGGGAGCTGTTTTTT
TRBV13	-	-	TRBJ1-5	CASSLSRNQPQHF	TGTGCCAGCAGCTTAAGCAGGAATCAGCCCCAGCATTTT
TRBV5-8	-	-	TRBJ2-5	CASSLARYRGGETQYF	TGTGCCAGCAGCTTGGCCCGATACAGGGGGGGAGAGACCCAGTACTTC
TRBV18	-	-	TRBJ2-5	CASSRSFETQYF	TGTGCCAGCTCACGTTCGTTTGAGACCCAGTACTTC
TRBV27	-	-	TRBJ1-5	CATAEVYSNQPQHF	TGTGCCACCGCGGAGGTTTATAGCAATCAGCCCCAGCATTTT
TRBV15	few	TRBD2	TRBJ2-5	CATSRDSWRGISYQETQYF	TGTGCCACCAGCAGAGATTCATGGCGGGGGATATCGTACCAAGAGACCCAGTACTTC
TRBV4-3	-	-	TRBJ1-1	CASSQDRGLRTEAFF	TGCGCCAGCAGCCAAGATCGAGGGCTGAGAACTGAAGCTTTCTTT
TRBV2	-	-	TRBJ2-3	CASSQDTDTQYF	TGTGCCAGCAGTCAGGACACAGATACGCAGTATTTT
TRBV9	-	-	TRBJ2-5	CASSVLGGQETQYF	TGTGCCAGCAGCGTGCTAGGGGGCCAAGAGACCCAGTACTTC
TRBV19	-	TRBD1	TRBJ2-4	CASSIVTGDAKNIQYF	TGTGCCAGTAGTATAGTTACAGGGGACGCCAAAAACATTCAGTACTTC
TRBV3-1/TRBV3-2	-	-	TRBJ2-1	CASSPLRGEQFF	TGTGCCAGCAGCCCGCTCCGAGGTGAGCAGTTCTTC